The 2 T cell receptor beta chains below all came from one sample that was sequenced in a study of CD8 T cells in ankylosing spondylitis. A single record per CDR3 protein comes from TCRdb applying MiXCR to the 5' RACE reads. The table records 250,000 to 300,000 distinct CDR3 sequences, 20% of them present only once. Sample: blood, either unsorted or a sorted T cell fraction (not recorded which). Receptors originate from a male donor with ankylosing spondylitis or in good health (not recorded which).

This clonotype was picked up a small number of times. The V gene is TRBV6-1, the J gene TRBJ1-4, with TRBD1 identical over 8 bases. The CDR3 extends over 14 amino acids. Germline V lookup: CDR1 MNHNS, CDR2 SASEGT. J was trimmed by 2 bases and V by 6 bases; bases with no gene match: 2. CDR3 in DNA: TGTGCCAGCAGGGACAGGGCCACTAATGAAAAACTGTTTTTT. Residues: CASRDRATNEKLFF.

This clonotype was counted only a few times. The V and J genes are TRBV7-9 and TRBJ2-3; D remains ambiguous. The germline V gene encodes CDR1 SEHNR and CDR2 FQNEAQ (reference sequence). The CDR3 contains 15 residues. V was pared by 5 bases and J by 2 bases, with 14 bases between. CDR3 nucleotide sequence: TGTGCCAGCAGCCTACACTCCGGCGACACAGATACGCAGTATTTT. Translating gives CASSLHSGDTDTQYF.